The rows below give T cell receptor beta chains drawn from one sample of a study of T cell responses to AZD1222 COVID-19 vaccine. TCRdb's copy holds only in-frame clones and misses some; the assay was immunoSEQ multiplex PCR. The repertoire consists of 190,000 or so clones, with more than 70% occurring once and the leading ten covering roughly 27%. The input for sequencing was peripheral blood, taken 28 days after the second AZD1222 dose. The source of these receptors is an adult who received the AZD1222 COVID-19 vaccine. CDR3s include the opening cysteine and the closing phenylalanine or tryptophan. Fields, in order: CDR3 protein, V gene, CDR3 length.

cdr3_aa: CASSPTLLAGGGEYF; v_call: TRBV6-2/TRBV6-3; cdr3_length: 15
cdr3_aa: CASSPWTGGEQYF; v_call: TRBV5-5; cdr3_length: 13
cdr3_aa: CATSDTGASRADTQYF; v_call: TRBV24-1; cdr3_length: 16
cdr3_aa: CASTDPAGGSWEQYF; v_call: TRBV28; cdr3_length: 15
cdr3_aa: CASSGEEGRRLGQYF; v_call: TRBV5-1; cdr3_length: 15
cdr3_aa: CASSGGQKNIQYF; v_call: TRBV2; cdr3_length: 13
cdr3_aa: CASSNDGLTIYF; v_call: TRBV12-3/TRBV12-4; cdr3_length: 12
cdr3_aa: CASSSAAGTWEETQYF; v_call: TRBV28; cdr3_length: 16
cdr3_aa: CASSGERFTGELFF; v_call: TRBV5-6; cdr3_length: 14
cdr3_aa: CASSLVRGAGNTIYF; v_call: TRBV27; cdr3_length: 15
cdr3_aa: CASSKEPGRRDSNQPQHF; v_call: TRBV21-1; cdr3_length: 18
cdr3_aa: CASSLAEAGYNEQFF; v_call: TRBV7-2; cdr3_length: 15
cdr3_aa: CASSFGGRGNEKLFF; v_call: TRBV27; cdr3_length: 15
cdr3_aa: CASTPEGLLAGDTDTQYF; v_call: TRBV5-6; cdr3_length: 18
cdr3_aa: CATSRTGSGGQPQHF; v_call: TRBV15; cdr3_length: 15
cdr3_aa: CASSPTRAGAIETQYF; v_call: TRBV27; cdr3_length: 16
cdr3_aa: CASSPWTSGSWGNTGELFF; v_call: TRBV5-6; cdr3_length: 19
cdr3_aa: CASSSGTSGHNEQFF; v_call: TRBV28; cdr3_length: 15
cdr3_aa: CASSLVSLVDEQFF; v_call: TRBV5-1; cdr3_length: 14
cdr3_aa: CASSQQQPGGTGNTIYF; v_call: TRBV4-1; cdr3_length: 17
cdr3_aa: CATQIPGQGQEEQYF; v_call: TRBV15; cdr3_length: 15
cdr3_aa: CASSQEGPGRYNSPLHF; v_call: TRBV3-1/TRBV3-2; cdr3_length: 17
cdr3_aa: CASSPGGEAFF; v_call: TRBV6-2/TRBV6-3; cdr3_length: 11
cdr3_aa: CASSPRGRENNGANVLTF; v_call: TRBV27; cdr3_length: 18
cdr3_aa: CASSPPGTGALYGYTF; v_call: TRBV5-5; cdr3_length: 16
cdr3_aa: CASCPPGTANEKLFF; v_call: TRBV19; cdr3_length: 15
cdr3_aa: CASSLGDRAHEQYF; v_call: TRBV5-1; cdr3_length: 14
cdr3_aa: CASSPQVEPSYEQYF; v_call: TRBV9; cdr3_length: 15
cdr3_aa: CAVSRDNGNIQYF; v_call: TRBV27; cdr3_length: 13
cdr3_aa: CASSETGRDLLRSGNTIYF; v_call: TRBV10-1; cdr3_length: 19
cdr3_aa: CASTGTTRETQYF; v_call: TRBV12-3/TRBV12-4; cdr3_length: 13
cdr3_aa: CASSPSGSSYNEQFF; v_call: TRBV9; cdr3_length: 15
cdr3_aa: CASQLAGVSDTQYF; v_call: TRBV13; cdr3_length: 14
cdr3_aa: CASSFALDIQYF; v_call: TRBV7-2; cdr3_length: 12
cdr3_aa: CSAGQGYTDTQYF; v_call: TRBV29-1; cdr3_length: 13
cdr3_aa: CASSWGSGSDEQYF; v_call: TRBV7-3; cdr3_length: 14
cdr3_aa: CARSLRQIGGELFF; v_call: TRBV7-5; cdr3_length: 14
cdr3_aa: CASSYAQGSTDTQYF; v_call: TRBV14; cdr3_length: 15
cdr3_aa: CASSFLAGGEYEQYF; v_call: TRBV6-6; cdr3_length: 15
cdr3_aa: CATSDQSRDVPQHF; v_call: TRBV24-1; cdr3_length: 14
cdr3_aa: CASSARQGAIYEQYF; v_call: TRBV28; cdr3_length: 15
cdr3_aa: CASSFSTGGKTGELFF; v_call: TRBV7-3; cdr3_length: 16
cdr3_aa: CASSVASSGQETQYF; v_call: TRBV9; cdr3_length: 15
cdr3_aa: CASSLDRPVNEQFF; v_call: TRBV6-2/TRBV6-3; cdr3_length: 14
cdr3_aa: CASSLVAFSGNTIYF; v_call: TRBV7-2; cdr3_length: 15
cdr3_aa: CASSSSSAETQYF; v_call: TRBV7-7; cdr3_length: 13
cdr3_aa: CASSPGQVYEQYF; v_call: TRBV7-2; cdr3_length: 13
cdr3_aa: CASSERQVYAYEQYF; v_call: TRBV2; cdr3_length: 15
cdr3_aa: CASSRDRRTYEQYF; v_call: TRBV7-2; cdr3_length: 14
cdr3_aa: CASSQGASGSLSDTQYF; v_call: TRBV4-3; cdr3_length: 17